This T cell receptor beta chain was captured in a study of chemoradiotherapy in HPV16-positive cancers. TCRdb's copy holds only in-frame clones and misses some; the assay was immunoSEQ multiplex PCR. The sample lists thousands of clones, 70% to 85% occurring once. This CDR3 has 12 residues. The germline V gene encodes CDR1 SNHLY and CDR2 FYNNEI. V lost 8 bases to trimming and J lost 0 bases, with 7 bases between them. As to this clone: Its antigen is unknown.

Repertoires were sampled repeatedly during chemoradiotherapy. Study findings and constraints: Functional assays defining HPV-specific T cells used only a couple of HPV16-positive patients. In HPV16-positive patients, HPV-responsive T-cell expansion tracked better recurrence-free survival.

The sequence derives from a human donor with HPV-associated anogenital cancer. The chain links TRBV2 to TRBJ2-5; weak D call: TRBD1 (6 bases). Sequenced here: tumor tissue, sampled from a patient who underwent chemoradiotherapy. The CDR3 loop is CASGTYQETQYF. The CDR3 DNA is TGTGCCAGCGGGACATACCAAGAGACCCAGTACTTC. Looking up the rest from reference TRBV2 and TRBJ2-5 gives the full variable domain: EPEVTQTPSHQVTQMGQEVILRCVPISNHLYFYWYRQILGQKVEFLVSFYNNEISEKSEIFDDQFSVERPDGSNFTLKIRSTKLEDSAMYFCASGTYQETQYFGPGTRLLVL.